In this sample, the clone carrying this T cell receptor (beta chain) turned up once. Profiling relied on immunoSEQ multiplex PCR, and the TCRdb table lists in-frame clones only, not all of them. The sample yields some 490,000 clones, about nine tenths seen once. The data are from a study of blood T cell repertoires in COVID-19. Turning to the study itself: The analysed material was cDNA or gDNA that came from T cells, B-cell-depleted T cells, or PBMCs.

This CDR3 spans 15 amino acids. CDR1 and CDR2 (germline): LNHDA, SQIVND (reference sequence). The V call is TRBV19, the J call TRBJ2-6, with 8 nucleotides matching TRBD1. Sample: PBMCs or T cells enriched from blood (not recorded which). This TCR was sampled from a woman in her sixties or seventies who had recovered from COVID-19. The CDR3 region has the DNA TGTGCTGGGGCAGGGGGCGCGGCTGGGGCCAACGTCCTGACTTTC. Its translation: CAGAGGAAGANVLTF.